This T cell receptor delta chain appears in the sequencing data of a study of gamma-delta T cells after stem cell transplantation. TCRdb re-processed the RT-PCR reads using CATT. The table has around 12,000 delta-chain clones, around two fifths seen once. Regarding this clone: Other DNA sequences of this sample code for an identical CDR3.

The sample taken for sequencing was gamma-delta T cells. This receptor was taken from a human donor. It is not recorded whose cells these are; they may come from a transplant donor.

The CDR3 region has the DNA TGTGCCAGGGTGTCAGACAGAGATAAACTCATCTTT. It codes for CARVSDRDKLIF. The rearrangement uses TRDV2 and TRDJ1; D is undetermined. CDR3 length equals 12 residues. Germline CDR1 GEAIGNYY, CDR2 EKD. V lost 9 bases and J lost 5, with 15 bases in between.